Listed below are T cell receptor beta chains from one sample, sequenced in a study of blood T cell repertoires in COVID-19. Repertoires were generated with immunoSEQ multiplex PCR, while TCRdb's copy carries only in-frame clones and drops some. The repertoire holds approximately 300,000 clones, with 90% as singletons. Sequences were obtained from PBMCs or T cells enriched from blood (not recorded which). These receptors were collected from a man in his 60s who had recovered from COVID-19. The conserved cysteine and the conserved F or W are not part of the CDR3 here. Not every row has a clone size; where given, it reads once, few, many or a size class.

J,size,V,CDR3
TRBJ1-1,-,TRBV5-1,ASSLAAGFTEAF
TRBJ1-2,-,TRBV4-1,ASSPQGTSGANYGYT
TRBJ2-4,-,TRBV7-2,ASSLSGLAKNIQY
TRBJ1-2,-,TRBV19,ASSIGTPTGRYGYT
TRBJ2-7,once,TRBV13,ASSLKTSVSYEQY
TRBJ2-7,few,TRBV12-5,ASGLVLLPSYEQY
TRBJ1-5,-,TRBV27,ASGDRGHSQPQH
TRBJ1-5,-,TRBV27,ASSAAGANQPQH
TRBJ2-5,-,TRBV29-1,SVRQASRETQY
TRBJ1-2,-,TRBV19,ASQFGLNYGYT
TRBJ1-5,once,TRBV19,ASRTGRTWEPQH
TRBJ2-1,-,TRBV18,ASSPKRTGFIYNEQF
TRBJ1-5,-,TRBV6-5,ASRQTGTVNQPQH
TRBJ1-4,-,TRBV27,ASRPWTGGNEKLF
TRBJ1-2,-,TRBV6-6,ASSSAGRTGGGT
TRBJ2-7,-,TRBV3-1/TRBV3-2,ASSHGAGGLWDEQY
TRBJ1-1,-,TRBV11-3,ASSPRSGHRDTEAF
TRBJ2-1,few,TRBV9,ASSVAGLASINEQF
TRBJ2-1,-,TRBV7-3,ASGMSGPSSYNEQF
TRBJ1-2,-,TRBV4-1,ASSQDSVLYGYT
TRBJ1-3,-,TRBV6-1,ASSAERGARGNTIY
TRBJ2-7,-,TRBV7-2,ASSADRGRFYEQY
TRBJ1-1,-,TRBV7-6,ASSLDVGNTEAF
TRBJ1-2,-,TRBV4-2,ASSQETAFYGYT
TRBJ1-3,-,TRBV18,ASSRQGYSGNTIY
TRBJ1-6,-,TRBV28,ASSWGQRAISPLH
TRBJ2-2,few,TRBV6-6,ASSHRRNPHSSEYTGELF
TRBJ1-6,-,TRBV4-1,ASSQDQGSPLH
TRBJ1-5,-,TRBV30,AWSPTGGGYQPQH
TRBJ1-4,-,TRBV18,ASSLAGVSEKLF
TRBJ1-5,-,TRBV30,AWSGQGYQPQH
TRBJ1-5,once,TRBV27,ASRPRQGLGQPQH
TRBJ2-3,-,TRBV19,ASQLANTDTQY